These 30 T cell receptor beta chains were all obtained from the same sample, sequenced in a study of T-cell reconstitution after alpha-beta-depleted transplantation in children. Preparing the TCRbeta library involved the use of unique molecular identifiers. TCRdb used MiXCR to reprocess the PCR reads, holding one entry per CDR3 protein. The repertoire consists of 200,000 to 250,000 distinct CDR3 sequences, with roughly 7.1% occurring once and the leading ten covering around 5%. The source material was PBMCs, sampled before TCRalphabeta/CD19-depleted stem cell transplant. Source of these receptors: a boy under 10 years old with acute lymphoblastic leukemia, due to receive a stem cell transplant.

This clonotype was observed a handful of times. The V gene is TRBV13, the J gene TRBJ2-2, with TRBD2 identical over 8 bases. V lost 4 bases and J lost 6; bases outside the gene matches: 4. CDR3 length equals 14 residues. Germline lookup yields CDR1 PRHDT and CDR2 FYEKMQ (reference sequence). CDR3 region: CASSSGTSPGELFF. The CDR3 DNA follows: TGTGCCAGCAGCTCAGGGACTAGTCCCGGGGAGCTGTTTTTT.

The chain links TRBV7-3 to TRBJ2-7; 12 bases are a match to TRBD2. Germline CDR1 and CDR2: SGHTA and FQGTGA. J was trimmed by 0 bases and V by 10 bases; bases with no gene match: 16. The CDR3 totals 18 residues. CDR3 loop: CANHSTSGGPPSSYEQYF. DNA for the CDR3: TGTGCCAACCATTCGACTAGCGGGGGCCCCCCAAGCTCCTACGAGCAGTACTTC.

This clonotype was counted many times. The chain combines TRBV5-1 with TRBJ1-6; 8 nucleotides match TRBD1. The CDR3 extends over 16 amino acids. Germline-derived CDR1 and CDR2 are SGHRS and YFSETQ. Germline trimming cut 3 bases from V and 7 bases from J; bases unmatched to any gene: 9. CDR3 amino acids: CASSSTDPGGNSPLHF. As DNA, the CDR3 is TGCGCCAGCAGCTCGACCGACCCAGGGGGCAATTCACCCCTCCACTTT.

This clonotype was seen many times. The rearrangement uses TRBV6-2 or TRBV6-3 and TRBJ2-1; D not resolved. Per the germline V gene, CDR1 is MNHEY and CDR2 is SVGEGT. This CDR3 contains 16 residues. Trimming cost V 6 bases and J 2 bases, with 17 bases left between them. The CDR3 sequence is CASSHRRGGAYNEQFF. CDR3 in DNA: TGTGCCAGCAGCCACCGACGTGGCGGAGCCTACAATGAGCAGTTCTTC.

The CDR3 DNA reads as TGTGCCAGCAGCTTGACCCGGACAGCCAACACTGAAGCTTTCTTT. Amino acid sequence: CASSLTRTANTEAFF. The rearrangement joins TRBV28 to TRBJ1-1; perhaps TRBD1 as D (6 bases). V lost 6 bases to trimming and J lost 2 bases, with 16 bases between them. The CDR3 has 15 residues. Germline lookup yields CDR1 MDHEN and CDR2 SYDVKM.

Ten or more counts support this clonotype. This chain connects TRBV6-1 to TRBJ2-2; no clear D gene. The CDR3 consists of 13 residues. V shed 6 bases and J shed 3 bases, with 8 bases lying between them. Germline V lookup: CDR1 MNHNS, CDR2 SASEGT. In DNA, the CDR3 is TGTGCCAGCAGGATAGCTTACACCGGGGAGCTGTTTTTT. Protein product: CASRIAYTGELFF.

Points on this clonotype: A much larger clone differs from this one at a single base, so this may be a read error. The CDR3 coding sequence is TGTGCCAGCAGTTTACGAGGGATGGACAGGGAGCTGTTTTTT. Translation gives CASSLRGMDRELFF. V gene TRBV12-3 or TRBV12-4 combines with J gene TRBJ2-2, with D possibly being TRBD1 or TRBD2 (5 bases each). This CDR3 comprises 14 residues. V was pared by 2 bases and J by 9 bases, with 13 bases between.

This clonotype was counted ten times or more. V is TRBV7-3 and J is TRBJ2-3; 9 nucleotides align to TRBD1. V lost 5 bases and J lost 4; bases outside the gene matches: 7. Germline CDR1 and CDR2: SGHTA and FQGTGA. This CDR3 has 15 amino acids. The CDR3 region has the DNA TGTGCCAGCAGCCTTAAACAGGGGGCCGCAGATACGCAGTATTTT. Amino acid sequence: CASSLKQGAADTQYF.

In this sample, this clonotype turned up a few times. This chain joins TRBV27 and TRBJ2-7; a weak D match, TRBD1 (6 bases). Trimming took off 6 bases at V and 1 base at J, with 10 bases between the two ends. CDR1 is MNHEY and CDR2 is SMNVEV in the germline V gene (reference sequence). The CDR3 has 13 residues. CDR3 sequence: CASRQGTSYEQYF. Here the CDR3 DNA reads TGTGCCAGCAGACAGGGAACATCCTACGAGCAGTACTTC.

This clonotype showed up just a few times. The chain joins TRBV20-1 to TRBJ1-1; 12 bases match TRBD1. The CDR3 runs 16 residues. V gave up 3 bases and J gave up 4 bases; unmatched junction bases: 9. Germline lookup yields CDR1 DFQATT and CDR2 SNEGSKA (reference sequence). The CDR3 sequence: CSARGGTGGVGTEAFF. CDR3 bases: TGCAGTGCTAGGGGGGGGACAGGGGGCGTTGGCACTGAAGCTTTCTTT.

This clonotype has ten or more counts. J is TRBJ2-1 and V is TRBV5-1; TRBD2 is a possible D gene (6 bases). This CDR3 is 15 amino acids long. The V gene's germline CDR1 is SGHRS and CDR2 YFSETQ. V lost 3 bases, J lost 3 bases, and 13 bases lay in between. Written as DNA, the CDR3 is TGCGCCAGCAGCTCCGACCAAGCGGGCTACAATGAGCAGTTCTTC. This gives the protein CASSSDQAGYNEQFF. Together with reference TRBV5-1 and TRBJ2-1, the CDR3 gives the full variable domain: KAGVTQTPRYLIKTRGQQVTLSCSPISGHRSVSWYQQTPGQGLQFLFEYFSETQRNKGNFPGRFSGRQFSNSRSEMNVSTLELGDSALYLCASSSDQAGYNEQFFGPGTRLTVL.

This clonotype was seen ten or more times. This chain uses TRBV10-3 with TRBJ2-7; 10 nucleotides match TRBD1. The CDR3 totals 13 residues. With 3 bases clipped from V and 5 bases from J, the junction kept 1 base outside the gene matches. The germline gives CDR1 ENHRY, CDR2 SYGVKD. The CDR3 DNA reads TGTGCCATCAGTGACGGGACAGGGGACGAGCAGTACTTC. This codes for CAISDGTGDEQYF.

This clonotype was seen ten or more times. The chain is built from TRBV15 and TRBJ2-1, with TRBD2 identical over 14 bases. V lost 5 bases, J lost 8 bases, and 5 bases stayed unmatched. Germline V CDR1 and CDR2: LNHNV, YYDKDF (reference sequence). This CDR3 is built from 15 residues. The CDR3 DNA follows: TGTGCCACCAGCGGGGGACTAGCGGGAGTGGATGAGCAGTTCTTC. Translated, it gives CATSGGLAGVDEQFF.

This clonotype has only a few counts. The chain uses TRBV7-9 and TRBJ1-2; TRBD1 matches at 8 bases. The germline gives CDR1 SEHNR, CDR2 FQNEAQ (reference sequence). CDR3 length: 13 amino acids. V was clipped by 4 bases and J by 6 bases; unmatched bases: 4. The CDR3 DNA is TGTGCCAGCAGCTCAGCAGGGGGCGATGGCTACACCTTC. Protein product: CASSSAGGDGYTF.

This clonotype occurred many times. A single base separates this from a much larger clone, so it may be a read error. This chain connects TRBV9 to TRBJ2-2; D gene unclear. Per germline, CDR1 SGDLS and CDR2 YYNGEE. The CDR3 is 12 amino acids. Between the trimmed V and J ends, which lost 4 bases and 2 bases, there was a span of 3 bases. CDR3 sequence: CASSINTGELFF. DNA for the CDR3: TGTGCCAGCAGCATAAACACCGGGGAGCTGTTTTTT.

This clonotype was counted ten times or more. This chain uses TRBV28 with TRBJ2-5; D remains ambiguous. CDR1 is MDHEN and CDR2 is SYDVKM in the germline V gene. Trimming stripped 6 bases from V and 2 bases from J, with 13 bases between. This CDR3 is 14 amino acids long. Here the CDR3 DNA reads TGTGCCAGCAGACGCCAGAGATTACAAGAGACCCAGTACTTC. Encoded protein: CASRRQRLQETQYF.

This clonotype appeared many times. The V and J genes are TRBV28 and TRBJ2-3; D call uncertain. CDR3 length: 12 residues. The ends were cut back, 9 bases at V and 2 bases at J, with 9 bases in the middle. The V gene's germline CDR1 is MDHEN and CDR2 SYDVKM. CDR3 amino acids: CASAPTTDTQYF. CDR3 bases: TGTGCCAGTGCCCCGACCACAGATACGCAGTATTTT.

This clonotype was detected a few times. The chain is built from TRBV28 and TRBJ2-5, with D unclear. Trimming shortened V by 8 bases and J by 1 base, and 5 bases separated the two germline ends. The CDR3 runs to 11 residues. From germline, CDR1 is MDHEN and CDR2 SYDVKM. The CDR3 protein is CASEAQETQYF. Here the CDR3 DNA reads TGTGCCAGCGAGGCCCAAGAGACCCAGTACTTC. Drawing the rest from reference TRBV28 and TRBJ2-5, the complete variable domain is DVKVTQSSRYLVKRTGEKVFLECVQDMDHENMFWYRQDPGLGLRLIYFSYDVKMKEKGDIPEGYSVSREKKERFSLILESASTNQTSMYLCASEAQETQYFGPGTRLLVL.

V is TRBV5-4 and J is TRBJ2-7, with a weak D call TRBD2 (6 bases). Trimming took 2 bases from V and 3 from J, leaving 12 bases between them. Per germline, CDR1 SGHNT and CDR2 YYREEE (reference sequence). The length of the CDR3 is 14 residues. The CDR3 sequence: CASSLGDSGYEQYF. Here the CDR3 DNA reads TGTGCCAGCAGCTTAGGGGACTCCGGCTACGAGCAGTACTTC.

This clonotype was seen ten or more times. The V and J genes are TRBV12-3 or TRBV12-4 and TRBJ2-1; D possibly corresponds to TRBD2 (6 bases). The CDR3 consists of 16 residues. Trimming shortened V by 7 bases and J by 2 bases, and 18 bases separated the two germline ends. The CDR3: CASTDPGTRPYNEQFF. In nucleotides, the CDR3 is TGTGCCAGCACCGATCCCGGGACTCGGCCCTACAATGAGCAGTTCTTC.

The rearrangement uses TRBV7-9 and TRBJ2-2; no definite D call. The CDR3 contains 13 residues. The germline CDR1 and CDR2 sequences are SEHNR and FQNEAQ (reference sequence). The V end was cut by 0 bases, the J end by 5 bases, with 4 bases between. The CDR3 DNA is TGTGCCAGCAGCTTAGCGCGGACCGGGGAGCTGTTTTTT. It translates to CASSLARTGELFF. The complete variable domain, with remaining parts taken from reference TRBV7-9 and TRBJ2-2, reads DTGVSQNPRHKITKRGQNVTFRCDPISEHNRLYWYRQTLGQGPEFLTYFQNEAQLEKSRLLSDRFSAERPKGSFSTLEIQRTEQGDSAMYLCASSLARTGELFFGEGSRLTVL.

This clonotype was recorded at least ten times. The chain uses TRBV20-1 and TRBJ1-1; D is perhaps TRBD1 (6 bases). The CDR3 runs to 14 residues. The V and J ends lost 3 bases and 5 bases respectively, with 16 bases between them. Per the germline V gene, CDR1 is DFQATT and CDR2 is SNEGSKA (reference sequence). In nucleotides, the CDR3 is TGCAGTGCTAGGACTACCAGGGGCTCGACTGAAGCTTTCTTT. It specifies CSARTTRGSTEAFF.

This clonotype was found many times. The rearrangement links TRBV6-5 to TRBJ2-3; D unclear. Germline V CDR1 and CDR2: MNHEY, SVGAGI. The CDR3 has 14 residues. Trimming removed 2 bases from V and 5 bases from J, with 11 bases in between. The CDR3 DNA reads TGTGCCAGCAGTTACGGGTCCGTAGGAGATACGCAGTATTTT. Its translation is CASSYGSVGDTQYF.

The chain uses TRBV6-2 or TRBV6-3 and TRBJ1-5, with D perhaps TRBD1 (5 bases). The CDR3 length is 14 residues. With 8 bases removed from V and 1 base from J, the gap between germline ends came to 12 bases. CDR1 MNHEY and CDR2 SVGEGT come from the germline V gene. The CDR3: CASRRGVSNQPQHF. CDR3 DNA sequence: TGTGCCAGCCGGCGGGGCGTGAGCAATCAGCCCCAGCATTTT.

This clonotype was counted many times. This rearrangement joins TRBV20-1 to TRBJ2-2, with 9 positions matching TRBD2. Trimming at V came to 4 bases and at J to 2 bases, leaving 5 bases not matched to a gene. The CDR3 has 15 amino acids. Germline V CDR1 and CDR2: DFQATT, SNEGSKA (reference sequence). The CDR3 is CSAISGGRNTGELFF. As DNA, the CDR3 is TGCAGTGCTATCAGCGGGGGGCGAAACACCGGGGAGCTGTTTTTT.

This clonotype turned up a few times. The rearrangement links TRBV4-3 to TRBJ2-1, with TRBD2 identical over 11 bases. CDR1 and CDR2 from the germline V gene are LGHNA and YSLEER. The CDR3 contains 14 residues. V trimming: 5 bases; J trimming: 8 bases; junction bases outside the gene matches: 5. CDR3 sequence (DNA): TGCGCCAGCAGCGGTAGCGGGGGGGCCGATGAGCAGTTCTTC. Encoded protein: CASSGSGGADEQFF.

This clonotype was recorded many times. The rearrangement links TRBV5-1 to TRBJ2-1, with D perhaps given as TRBD1 or TRBD2 (5 bases each). Germline values: CDR1 SGHRS, CDR2 YFSETQ. V was trimmed by 4 bases and J by 5 bases, leaving 16 bases between them. This CDR3 is 15 amino acids long. The CDR3 nucleotides are TGCGCCAGCAGCCAGGGACCTCTGCCCAACAATGAGCAGTTCTTC. Translated, it gives CASSQGPLPNNEQFF.

The chain carries TRBV7-3 and TRBJ2-1; tentatively, D is TRBD1 (5 bases). V shed 0 bases and J shed 8 bases, with 14 bases lying between them. Germline V gene sequence: CDR1 SGHTA, CDR2 FQGTGA. The CDR3 covers 15 residues. CDR3: CASSLTGLPKDEQFF. CDR3 bases: TGTGCCAGCAGCTTAACGGGGCTGCCAAAAGATGAGCAGTTCTTC.

This clonotype was found a few times. The chain employs TRBV12-3 or TRBV12-4 and TRBJ2-3, with D possibly TRBD1 on 6 matching bases. Trimming took off 5 bases at V and 6 bases at J, with 15 bases between the two ends. CDR3 length: 14 residues. The CDR3 DNA reads as TGTGCCAGCAGTGAACAGGGAATTTCGGATACGCAGTATTTT. Translating gives CASSEQGISDTQYF.

This clonotype was found many times. The chain recombines TRBV9 with TRBJ2-1, with 9 bases that match TRBD1. Germline V gene sequence: CDR1 SGDLS, CDR2 YYNGEE. J lost 7 bases, V lost 4 bases, and 6 bases had no gene match. The CDR3 runs to 14 residues. The DNA for the CDR3 is TGTGCCAGCAGCCAACCGGGACAGGGAAATGAGCAGTTCTTC. It encodes CASSQPGQGNEQFF.